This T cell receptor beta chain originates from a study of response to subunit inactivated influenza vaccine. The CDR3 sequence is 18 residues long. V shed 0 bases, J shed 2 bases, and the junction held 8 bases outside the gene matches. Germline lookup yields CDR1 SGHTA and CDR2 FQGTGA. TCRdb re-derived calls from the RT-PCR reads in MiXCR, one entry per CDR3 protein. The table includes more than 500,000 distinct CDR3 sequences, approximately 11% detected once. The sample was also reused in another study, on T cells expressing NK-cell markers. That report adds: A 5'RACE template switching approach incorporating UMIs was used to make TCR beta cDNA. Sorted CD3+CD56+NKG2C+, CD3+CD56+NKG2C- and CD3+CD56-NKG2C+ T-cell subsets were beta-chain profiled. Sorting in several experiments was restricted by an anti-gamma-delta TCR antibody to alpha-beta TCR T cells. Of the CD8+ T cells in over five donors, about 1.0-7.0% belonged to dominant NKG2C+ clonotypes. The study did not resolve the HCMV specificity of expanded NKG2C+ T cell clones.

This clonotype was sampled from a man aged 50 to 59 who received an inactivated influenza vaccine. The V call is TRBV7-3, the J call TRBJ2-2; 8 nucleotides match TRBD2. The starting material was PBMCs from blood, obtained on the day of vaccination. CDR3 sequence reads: CASSLTWREASNTGELFF. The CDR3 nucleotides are TGTGCCAGCAGCTTAACCTGGCGGGAGGCGTCAAACACCGGGGAGCTGTTTTTT.